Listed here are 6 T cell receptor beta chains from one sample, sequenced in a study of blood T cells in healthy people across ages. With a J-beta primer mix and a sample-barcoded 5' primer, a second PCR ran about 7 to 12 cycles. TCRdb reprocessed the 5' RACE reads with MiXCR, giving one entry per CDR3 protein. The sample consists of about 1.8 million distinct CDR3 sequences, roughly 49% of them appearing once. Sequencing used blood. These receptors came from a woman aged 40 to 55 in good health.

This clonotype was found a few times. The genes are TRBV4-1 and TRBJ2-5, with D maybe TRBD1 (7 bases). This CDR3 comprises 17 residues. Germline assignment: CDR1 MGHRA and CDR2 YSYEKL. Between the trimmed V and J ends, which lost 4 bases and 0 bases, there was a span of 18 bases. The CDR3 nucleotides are TGCGCCAGCAGCCTCGGACCAGGGGGGACAGACCAAGAGACCCAGTACTTC. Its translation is CASSLGPGGTDQETQYF.

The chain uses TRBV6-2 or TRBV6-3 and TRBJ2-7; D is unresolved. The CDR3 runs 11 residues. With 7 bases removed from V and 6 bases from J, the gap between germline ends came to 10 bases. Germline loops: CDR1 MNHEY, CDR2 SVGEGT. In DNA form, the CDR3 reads TGTGCCAGCAAAAGTAGCTTCGAGCAGTACTTC. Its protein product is CASKSSFEQYF.

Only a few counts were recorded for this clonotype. CDR3 loop: CASSLVQVPTDTQYF. In nucleotides, the CDR3 is TGTGCCAGCAGCTTAGTTCAGGTCCCCACAGATACGCAGTATTTT. The chain joins TRBV7-2 to TRBJ2-3; D is unclear. Per germline, CDR1 SGHTA and CDR2 FQGNSA. This CDR3 region has 15 residues. V lost 1 base and J 2 bases, leaving 10 bases between the germline ends. Looking up the rest from reference TRBV7-2 and TRBJ2-3 gives the full variable domain: GAGVSQSPSNKVTEKGKDVELRCDPISGHTALYWYRQSLGQGLEFLIYFQGNSAPDKSGLPSDRFSAERTGGSVSTLTIQRTQQEDSAVYLCASSLVQVPTDTQYFGPGTRLTVL.

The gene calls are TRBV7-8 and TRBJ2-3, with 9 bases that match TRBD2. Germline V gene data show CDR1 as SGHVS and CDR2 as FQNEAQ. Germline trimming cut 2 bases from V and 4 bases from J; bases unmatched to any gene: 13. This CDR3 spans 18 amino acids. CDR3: CASSLWGGGAAFPDTQYF. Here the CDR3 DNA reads TGTGCCAGCAGCTTATGGGGCGGGGGGGCCGCTTTTCCAGATACGCAGTATTTT.

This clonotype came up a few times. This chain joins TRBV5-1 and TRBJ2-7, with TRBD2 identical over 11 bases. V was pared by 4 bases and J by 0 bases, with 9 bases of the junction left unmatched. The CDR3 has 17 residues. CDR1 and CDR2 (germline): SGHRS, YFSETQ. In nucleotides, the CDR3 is TGCGCCAGCAGCGGGGGACTAGCGGTGGGAAGCTCCTACGAGCAGTACTTC. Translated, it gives CASSGGLAVGSSYEQYF.

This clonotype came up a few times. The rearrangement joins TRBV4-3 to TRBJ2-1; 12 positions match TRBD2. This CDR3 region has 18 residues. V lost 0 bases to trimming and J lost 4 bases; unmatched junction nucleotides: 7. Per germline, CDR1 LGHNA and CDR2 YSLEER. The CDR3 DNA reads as TGCGCCAGCAGCCAAGATGCTAGCGGGGGGGCAATTTACAATGAGCAGTTCTTC. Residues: CASSQDASGGAIYNEQFF.